This T cell receptor (beta chain) came from a study of T cells in tumors after PD-1 blockade. Whole-study context: No patient had prior checkpoint blockade, systemic immunosuppression, or radiotherapy within 4 weeks. Peripheral blood samples averaged 36,536 unique clonotypes and more than 90,000 templates. Overall study findings and caveats: Approximately 41% of tumor TCR clonotypes were also found in blood.

This clone appeared once. Its antigen is unidentified. Profiling relied on immunoSEQ multiplex PCR, and the TCRdb table lists in-frame clones only, not all of them. The table includes roughly 60,000 clones, around three quarters detected once. The CDR3 covers 11 residues. CDR1 and CDR2 from the germline V gene are LNHDA and SQIVND (reference sequence). Between the trimmed V and J ends, which lost 8 bases and 2 bases, there was a span of 6 bases. This sequence originates from a human donor with basal cell carcinoma. The sequences come from PBMCs, collected before anti-PD-1 treatment. The chain combines TRBV19 with TRBJ1-1; no definite D call. The CDR3 region is CASAGNTEAFF. DNA of the CDR3: TGTGCCAGTGCCGGAAACACTGAAGCTTTCTTT.